Included here is one TCR beta chain sequence, with context. This specimen comes from a study of control samples from healthy donors and cancer patients. Sequenced by immunoSEQ multiplex PCR; TCRdb stores in-frame clones only, minus some. The sample has around 100,000 clones; about nine tenths are singletons. This CDR3 has 13 amino acids. CDR1 SNHLY and CDR2 FYNNEI come from the germline V gene. V gave up 7 bases and J gave up 4 bases, with 13 bases separating them. The TCR originated in a human donor in good health. The donor label of this sample is uncertain. The sequencing sample was made of blood. This sequence joins TRBV2 and TRBJ1-1; a weak D match, TRBD1 (6 bases). The CDR3 region is CASTAGVGTEAFF. CDR3 sequence (DNA): TGTGCCAGCACGGCAGGGGTGGGCACTGAAGCTTTCTTT.